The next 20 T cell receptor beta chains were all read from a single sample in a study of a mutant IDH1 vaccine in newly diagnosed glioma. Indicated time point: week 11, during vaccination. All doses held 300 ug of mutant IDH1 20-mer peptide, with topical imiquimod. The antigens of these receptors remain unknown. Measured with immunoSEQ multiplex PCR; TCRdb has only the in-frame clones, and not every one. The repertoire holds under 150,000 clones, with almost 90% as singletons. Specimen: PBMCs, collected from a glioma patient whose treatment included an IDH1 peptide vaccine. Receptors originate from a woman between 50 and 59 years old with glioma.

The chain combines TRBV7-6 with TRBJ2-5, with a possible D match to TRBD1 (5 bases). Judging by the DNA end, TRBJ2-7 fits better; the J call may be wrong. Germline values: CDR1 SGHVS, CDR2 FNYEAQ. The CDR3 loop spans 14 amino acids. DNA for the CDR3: TGTGCCAGCAGCCTACGGACAAGTCTGGGCGAGCAGTACTTC. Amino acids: CASSLRTSLGEQYF.

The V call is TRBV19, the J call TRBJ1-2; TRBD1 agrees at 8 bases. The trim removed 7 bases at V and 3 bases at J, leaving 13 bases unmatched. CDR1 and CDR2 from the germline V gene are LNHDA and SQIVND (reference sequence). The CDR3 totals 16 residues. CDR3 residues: CASTPADRADHYGYTF. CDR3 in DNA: TGTGCCAGTACCCCAGCGGACAGGGCTGATCACTATGGCTACACCTTC.

DNA for the CDR3: TGTGCCAGCAGCCTTGAAGGGGGTCACCAGGGGACTGAAGCTTTCTTT. Protein sequence: CASSLEGGHQGTEAFF. The chain joins TRBV2 to TRBJ1-1; D might be TRBD1 (6 bases). The CDR3 is made up of 16 amino acids. The V end was cut by 6 bases, the J end by 5 bases, with 22 bases between. Looked up from germline, CDR1 is SNHLY and CDR2 is FYNNEI.

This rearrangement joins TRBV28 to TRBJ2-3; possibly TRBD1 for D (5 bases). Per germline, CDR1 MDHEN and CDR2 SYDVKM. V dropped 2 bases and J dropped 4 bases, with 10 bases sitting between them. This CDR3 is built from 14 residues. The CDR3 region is CASSLPPGSDTQYF. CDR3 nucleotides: TGTGCCAGCAGTTTACCCCCAGGGTCAGATACGCAGTATTTT.

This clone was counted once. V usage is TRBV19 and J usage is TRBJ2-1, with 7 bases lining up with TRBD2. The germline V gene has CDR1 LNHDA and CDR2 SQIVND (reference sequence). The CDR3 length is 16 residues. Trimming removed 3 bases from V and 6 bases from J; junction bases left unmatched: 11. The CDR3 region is CASSIGILAVSNEQFF. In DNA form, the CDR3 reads TGTGCCAGTAGTATCGGTATTCTAGCGGTCAGCAATGAGCAGTTCTTC.

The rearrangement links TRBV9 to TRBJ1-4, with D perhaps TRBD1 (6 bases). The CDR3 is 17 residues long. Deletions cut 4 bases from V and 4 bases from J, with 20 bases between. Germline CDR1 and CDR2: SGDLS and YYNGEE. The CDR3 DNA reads TGTGCCAGCAGCCAGGACAGAGCCAAGGGTAGTAATGAAAAACTGTTTTTT. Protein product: CASSQDRAKGSNEKLFF.

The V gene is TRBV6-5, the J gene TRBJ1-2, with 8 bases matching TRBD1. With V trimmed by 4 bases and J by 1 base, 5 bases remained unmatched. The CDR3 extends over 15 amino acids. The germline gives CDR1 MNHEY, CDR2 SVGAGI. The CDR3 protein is CASSSLQGDNYGYTF. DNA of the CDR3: TGTGCCAGCAGTTCTCTACAGGGGGATAACTATGGCTACACCTTC.

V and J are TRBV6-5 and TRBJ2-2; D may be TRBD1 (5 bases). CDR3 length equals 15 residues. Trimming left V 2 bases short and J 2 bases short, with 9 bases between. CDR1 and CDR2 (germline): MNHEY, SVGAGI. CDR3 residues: CASSYVGVNTGELFF. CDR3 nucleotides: TGTGCCAGCAGTTACGTAGGGGTTAACACCGGGGAGCTGTTTTTT.

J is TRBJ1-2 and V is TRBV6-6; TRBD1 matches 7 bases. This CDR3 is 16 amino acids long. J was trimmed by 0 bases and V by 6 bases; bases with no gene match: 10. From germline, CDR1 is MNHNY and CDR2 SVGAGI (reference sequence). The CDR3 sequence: CASSRRDSTSNYGYTF. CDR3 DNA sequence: TGTGCCAGCAGCCGCCGGGACAGTACATCTAACTATGGCTACACCTTC.

The chain's CDR3 is CASSLQLTNEQFF. The CDR3 nucleotides read TGTGCCAGCAGCTTACAGTTGACCAATGAGCAGTTCTTC. The chain combines TRBV7-8 with TRBJ2-1; D not resolved. The CDR3 loop spans 13 amino acids. V dropped 2 bases and J dropped 6 bases, with 8 bases sitting between them. Germline values: CDR1 SGHVS, CDR2 FQNEAQ.

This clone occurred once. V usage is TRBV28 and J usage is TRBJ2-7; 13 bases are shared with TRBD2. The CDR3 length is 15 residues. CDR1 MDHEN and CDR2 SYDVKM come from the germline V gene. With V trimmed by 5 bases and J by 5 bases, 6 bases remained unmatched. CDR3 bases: TGTGCCAGCAGTCGGACTAGCGGGAGCGTGAACGAGCAGTACTTC. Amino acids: CASSRTSGSVNEQYF.

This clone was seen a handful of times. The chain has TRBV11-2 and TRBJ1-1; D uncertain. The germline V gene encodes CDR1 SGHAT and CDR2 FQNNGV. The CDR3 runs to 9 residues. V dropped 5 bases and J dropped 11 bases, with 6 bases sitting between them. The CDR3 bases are TGTGCCAGCAGCCCAGTTGCTTTCTTT. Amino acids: CASSPVAFF.

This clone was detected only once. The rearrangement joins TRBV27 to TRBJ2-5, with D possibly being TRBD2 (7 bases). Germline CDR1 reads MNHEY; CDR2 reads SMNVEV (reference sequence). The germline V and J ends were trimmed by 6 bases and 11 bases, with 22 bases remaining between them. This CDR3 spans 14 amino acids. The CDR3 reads CASSPLGGAREQYF. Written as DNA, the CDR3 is TGTGCCAGCAGCCCCTTGGGGGGGGCGAGGGAGCAGTACTTC.

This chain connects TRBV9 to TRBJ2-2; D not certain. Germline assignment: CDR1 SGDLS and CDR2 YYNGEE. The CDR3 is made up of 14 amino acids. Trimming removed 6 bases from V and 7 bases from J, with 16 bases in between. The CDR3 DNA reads TGTGCCAGCACTCGACGGAGAGGTGACGGGGAGCTGTTTTTT. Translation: CASTRRRGDGELFF.

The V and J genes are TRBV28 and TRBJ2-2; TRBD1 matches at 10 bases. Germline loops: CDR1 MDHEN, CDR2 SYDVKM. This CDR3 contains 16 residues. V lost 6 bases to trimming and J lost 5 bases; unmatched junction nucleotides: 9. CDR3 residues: CASSQGGTGETGELFF. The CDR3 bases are TGTGCCAGCAGCCAAGGGGGGACAGGGGAGACCGGGGAGCTGTTTTTT.

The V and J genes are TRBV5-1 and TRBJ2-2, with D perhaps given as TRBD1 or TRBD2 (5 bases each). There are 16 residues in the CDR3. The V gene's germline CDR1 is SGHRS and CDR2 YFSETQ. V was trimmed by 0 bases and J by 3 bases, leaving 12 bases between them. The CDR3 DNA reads TGCGCCAGCAGCTTGGTCGGGGCTACCGACACCGGGGAGCTGTTTTTT. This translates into CASSLVGATDTGELFF.

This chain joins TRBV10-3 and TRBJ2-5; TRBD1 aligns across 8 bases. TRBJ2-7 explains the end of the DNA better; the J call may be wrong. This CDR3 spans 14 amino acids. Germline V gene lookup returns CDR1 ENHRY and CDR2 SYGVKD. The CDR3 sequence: CAISESGQDYEQYF. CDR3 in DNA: TGTGCCATCAGTGAGTCGGGACAGGACTACGAGCAGTACTTC.

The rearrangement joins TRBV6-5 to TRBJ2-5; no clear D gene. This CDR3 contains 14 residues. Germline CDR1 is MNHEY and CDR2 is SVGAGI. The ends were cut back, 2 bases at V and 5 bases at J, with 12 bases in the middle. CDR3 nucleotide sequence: TGTGCCAGCAGTTACCAAAGGGATCGGGAGACCCAGTACTTC. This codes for CASSYQRDRETQYF.

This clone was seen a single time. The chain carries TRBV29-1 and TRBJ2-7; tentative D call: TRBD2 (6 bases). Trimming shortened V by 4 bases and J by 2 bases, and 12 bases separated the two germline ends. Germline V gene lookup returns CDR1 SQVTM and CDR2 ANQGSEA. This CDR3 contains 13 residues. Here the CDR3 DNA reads TGCAGCGTTGTTCCTAGCGACACCTACGAGCAGTACTTC. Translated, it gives CSVVPSDTYEQYF.

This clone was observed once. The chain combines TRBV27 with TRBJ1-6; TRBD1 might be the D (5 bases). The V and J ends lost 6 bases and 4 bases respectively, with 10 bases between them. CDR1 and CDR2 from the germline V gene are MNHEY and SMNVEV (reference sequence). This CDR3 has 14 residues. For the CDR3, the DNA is TGTGCCAGCAGCTCCAGGGATTATAATTCACCCCTCCACTTT. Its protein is CASSSRDYNSPLHF.